This passage covers 25 T cell receptor beta chains from one sample sequenced in a study of T cell responses to AZD1222 COVID-19 vaccine. Only in-frame clones appear in the TCRdb table, and some are missing; sequencing was by immunoSEQ multiplex PCR. Altogether 100,000 to 150,000 clones are present, just over 90% being singletons, with the ten largest covering approximately 7.6%. The sequences come from peripheral blood, collected on day 0 of AZD1222 vaccination. Receptors originate from an adult in good health.

This CDR3 reads CASSQDTISFGQGLETQYF. The CDR3 nucleotides read TGCGCCAGCAGCCAAGATACAATATCGTTTGGACAGGGACTGGAGACCCAGTACTTC. The chain joins TRBV4-3 to TRBJ2-5; 8 positions agree with TRBD1. CDR1 LGHNA and CDR2 YSLEER come from the germline V gene. The CDR3 loop spans 19 amino acids. V dropped 0 bases and J dropped 5; count of bases not matched to a gene: 17.

The rearrangement uses TRBV19 and TRBJ1-4; 8 bases agree with TRBD1. The CDR3 is 15 amino acids. CDR1 LNHDA and CDR2 SQIVND come from the germline V gene (reference sequence). V lost 5 bases and J lost 6; bases outside the gene matches: 8. The CDR3 nucleotides are TGTGCCAGTAGTGGGAAGGACAGGGCTCATGAAAAACTGTTTTTT. Translated: CASSGKDRAHEKLFF. Together with reference TRBV19 and TRBJ1-4, the CDR3 gives the full variable domain: DGGITQSPKYLFRKEGQNVTLSCEQNLNHDAMYWYRQDPGQGLRLIYYSQIVNDFQKGDIAEGYSVSREKKESFPLTVTSAQKNPTAFYLCASSGKDRAHEKLFFGSGTQLSVL.

The sample holds one count of this clone. This rearrangement joins TRBV27 to TRBJ2-1, with 9 bases aligning to TRBD1. CDR3 length equals 15 residues. Germline-derived CDR1 and CDR2 are MNHEY and SMNVEV (reference sequence). V gave up 5 bases and J gave up 6 bases; unmatched junction bases: 8. The CDR3 DNA sequence: TGTGCCAGCAGTCGGGGGGACAGGGATGGCAATGAGCAGTTCTTC. Residues: CASSRGDRDGNEQFF.

The CDR3 sequence: CASSSPGESRGTDTQYF. Written as DNA, the CDR3 is TGTGCCAGCAGTTCCCCCGGGGAGTCGCGAGGCACAGATACGCAGTATTTT. The V call is TRBV28, the J call TRBJ2-3; D is possibly TRBD2 (5 bases). CDR1 is MDHEN, CDR2 SYDVKM, per germline. The V and J ends lost 4 bases and 1 base respectively, with 18 bases between them. This CDR3 region has 17 residues.

The CDR3 loop reads CAWSVYGRSSGNTIYF. Written as DNA, the CDR3 is TGTGCCTGGAGTGTATACGGACGGAGCTCTGGAAACACCATATATTTT. The rearrangement uses TRBV30 and TRBJ1-3; D unresolved. Germline loops: CDR1 GTSNPN, CDR2 SVGIG (reference sequence). The CDR3 extends over 16 amino acids. V was pared by 0 bases and J by 0 bases, with 12 bases between.

The genes are TRBV2 and TRBJ2-1; 8 nucleotides line up with TRBD2. In germline, CDR1 is SNHLY, CDR2 FYNNEI. This CDR3 has 15 amino acids. V gave up 5 bases and J gave up 2 bases; unmatched junction bases: 5. This CDR3 reads CASSLSAGAYNEQFF. The CDR3 DNA is TGTGCCAGCAGTCTCTCAGCGGGAGCCTACAATGAGCAGTTCTTC.

The chain uses TRBV7-6 and TRBJ2-7; a weak D match, TRBD2 (6 bases). The CDR3 has 15 residues. V was clipped by 4 bases and J by 6 bases, with 19 bases between them. Germline assignment: CDR1 SGHVS and CDR2 FNYEAQ. The CDR3 region is CASSSAPAGSPEQYF. The DNA for the CDR3 is TGTGCCAGCAGCTCCGCCCCAGCGGGCAGCCCCGAGCAGTACTTC.

This clone occurred once. Compared with germline, one end of the junction differs, possibly owing to a read error. The chain carries TRBV7-7 and TRBJ2-5, with a possible D match to TRBD1 (7 bases). CDR1 is SSHAT, CDR2 FNYEAQ, per germline (reference sequence). This CDR3 comprises 15 residues. The CDR3 DNA sequence: TGTGCTAGCAGCTTAGGGGCAGGGGGGCAAGAGACCCAGTACTTC. It is translated as CASSLGAGGQETQYF.

The chain is built from TRBV9 and TRBJ2-5; 10 bases are shared with TRBD2. Trimming cost V 0 bases and J 5 bases; bases outside gene matches: 7. The CDR3 runs 16 residues. Germline assignment: CDR1 SGDLS and CDR2 YYNGEE. The DNA for the CDR3 is TGTGCCAGCAGCGTAGGGGTAGCGGGAGGAGTTGAGACCCAGTACTTC. It is translated as CASSVGVAGGVETQYF.

This clone occurred once. The chain joins TRBV28 to TRBJ2-7; D is perhaps TRBD2 (6 bases). CDR1 is MDHEN, CDR2 SYDVKM, per germline. V lost 1 base to trimming and J lost 6 bases, with 10 bases between them. This CDR3 has 13 amino acids. CDR3 sequence reads: CASSLYGGAEQYF. In DNA form, the CDR3 reads TGTGCCAGCAGTTTATACGGAGGGGCCGAGCAGTACTTC.

The V gene is TRBV7-2, the J gene TRBJ1-6; D not certain. Germline CDR1 is SGHTA and CDR2 is FQGNSA. CDR3 length equals 14 residues. V lost 1 base, J lost 8 bases, and 9 bases lay in between. CDR3 sequence (DNA): TGTGCCAGCAGCTTAGGGGTCATTGATTCACCCCTCCACTTT. It translates to CASSLGVIDSPLHF. The full variable domain, with the rest looked up from reference TRBV7-2 and TRBJ1-6, is GAGVSQSPSNKVTEKGKDVELRCDPISGHTALYWYRQSLGQGLEFLIYFQGNSAPDKSGLPSDRFSAERTGGSVSTLTIQRTQQEDSAVYLCASSLGVIDSPLHFGNGTRLTVT.

The chain links TRBV27 to TRBJ2-7, with 7 bases that match TRBD1. Germline CDR1 MNHEY, CDR2 SMNVEV (reference sequence). CDR3 size: 11 residues. The trim removed 7 bases at V and 5 bases at J, leaving 2 bases unmatched. For the CDR3, the DNA is TGTGCCAGCACCGACAGGGACGAGCAGTACTTC. It yields the protein CASTDRDEQYF.

The CDR3 DNA reads TGTGCCAGCAGCCTCACTAGCGGGAGAAAAACGTACGAGCAGTACTTC. This gives the protein CASSLTSGRKTYEQYF. The J gene is TRBJ2-7, the V gene TRBV7-2, with 11 bases matching TRBD2. Looked up from germline, CDR1 is SGHTA and CDR2 is FQGNSA. This CDR3 contains 16 residues. J was trimmed by 4 bases and V by 5 bases; bases with no gene match: 10.

The V gene is TRBV25-1, the J gene TRBJ1-3, with a weak D call TRBD1 (5 bases). The germline CDR1 and CDR2 sequences are MGHDK and SYGVNS. V dropped 5 bases and J dropped 3 bases, with 14 bases sitting between them. The length of the CDR3 is 15 residues. CDR3 sequence (DNA): TGTGCCAGCAGTCGGTGGGGGAATCATGGAAACACCATATATTTT. Residues: CASSRWGNHGNTIYF.

The rearrangement uses TRBV30 and TRBJ1-1, with D tentatively TRBD1 (6 bases). Germline CDR1 GTSNPN, CDR2 SVGIG (reference sequence). Trimming pared 3 bases from V and 6 bases from J, leaving 11 bases between. CDR3 length: 12 residues. The CDR3 reads CAWSPGGPEAFF. As DNA, the CDR3 is TGTGCCTGGAGCCCGGGGGGCCCTGAAGCTTTCTTT.

The V call is TRBV5-1, the J call TRBJ2-7; 9 positions match TRBD1. Germline values: CDR1 SGHRS, CDR2 YFSETQ. The ends lost 5 bases at V and 2 bases at J; junction bases unmatched: 5. This CDR3 has 14 residues. The CDR3 nucleotides read TGCGCCAGCAGAATGACAGGGGGAACCTACGAGCAGTACTTC. Its translation is CASRMTGGTYEQYF. Using reference TRBV5-1 and TRBJ2-7 for the parts outside the CDR3, the full variable domain is KAGVTQTPRYLIKTRGQQVTLSCSPISGHRSVSWYQQTPGQGLQFLFEYFSETQRNKGNFPGRFSGRQFSNSRSEMNVSTLELGDSALYLCASRMTGGTYEQYFGPGTRLTVT.

The V and J genes are TRBV5-1 and TRBJ2-5, with D unclear. V was trimmed by 0 bases and J by 5 bases, leaving 8 bases between them. The CDR3 runs to 13 residues. Germline V gene data show CDR1 as SGHRS and CDR2 as YFSETQ. CDR3 sequence reads: CASSLAGSETQYF. For the CDR3, the DNA is TGCGCCAGCAGCTTGGCAGGTTCGGAGACCCAGTACTTC.

The chain carries TRBV20-1 and TRBJ1-1, with TRBD1 as a possible D gene (5 bases). The CDR3 is 10 amino acids. V was cut by 1 base and J by 11 bases, with 8 bases left in between. Germline CDR1 and CDR2: DFQATT and SNEGSKA (reference sequence). CDR3 region: CSARGGDAFF. CDR3 nucleotide sequence: TGCAGTGCTAGAGGAGGGGATGCTTTCTTT.

The rearrangement joins TRBV3-1 (or the pseudogene TRBV3-2) to TRBJ2-4; D could derive from TRBD1 or TRBD2 (5 bases each). The CDR3 is 12 residues long. Germline CDR1 reads LGHDT; CDR2 reads YNNKEL (reference sequence). With 4 bases removed from V and 8 bases from J, the gap between germline ends came to 9 bases. The CDR3 DNA sequence: TGTGCCAGCAGCCCAGGGACGGACATTCAGTACTTC. Translation gives CASSPGTDIQYF.

The CDR3 DNA sequence: TGTGCCAGTAGTCCGGGACAGCGGTACCAAGAGACCCAGTACTTC. It specifies CASSPGQRYQETQYF. V gene TRBV19 combines with J gene TRBJ2-5, with 7 bases aligning to TRBD1. Losses at the gene ends were 5 bases for V and 0 bases for J; bases not matched to a gene: 6. This CDR3 is built from 15 residues. Germline-derived CDR1 and CDR2 are LNHDA and SQIVND (reference sequence).

V and J are TRBV28 and TRBJ1-5; 7 bases line up with TRBD1. V lost 9 bases and J lost 7; bases outside the gene matches: 21. This CDR3 spans 17 amino acids. CDR1 is MDHEN, CDR2 SYDVKM, per germline. CDR3 protein: CASLPGTLPGGYQPQHF. CDR3 nucleotide sequence: TGTGCCAGTTTACCCGGGACCCTCCCAGGGGGTTACCAGCCCCAGCATTTT.

The rearrangement links TRBV5-4 to TRBJ2-3, with unresolved D. Germline CDR1 SGHNT, CDR2 YYREEE (reference sequence). V dropped 2 bases and J dropped 0 bases, with 7 bases sitting between them. The CDR3 runs to 14 residues. The CDR3 bases are TGTGCCAGCAGCTTCTCGGCAAGCACAGATACGCAGTATTTT. This translates into CASSFSASTDTQYF.

As to this clone: One end of the junction varies from germline; a read error may be responsible. The chain recombines TRBV28 with TRBJ1-1, with TRBD1 matching 8 bases. The CDR3 has 14 residues. Germline CDR1 MDHEN, CDR2 SYDVKM. The DNA for the CDR3 is TGTGCCAGCAGAACAGTGACAGGGGTGACTGAAGTTTTCTTT. Translated: CASRTVTGVTEVFF.

This chain joins TRBV27 and TRBJ2-3, with unresolved D. The CDR3 is made up of 13 amino acids. V was pared by 5 bases and J by 3 bases, with 9 bases between. Germline assignment: CDR1 MNHEY and CDR2 SMNVEV (reference sequence). Here the CDR3 DNA reads TGTGCCAGCAGTAATTTGGGTACAGATACGCAGTATTTT. Its translation: CASSNLGTDTQYF.

The chain carries TRBV11-2 and TRBJ2-2, with TRBD2 matching 8 bases. The CDR3 totals 18 residues. J was trimmed by 0 bases and V by 1 base; bases with no gene match: 7. The germline CDR1 and CDR2 sequences are SGHAT and FQNNGV. The CDR3: CASSLGTVLAANTGELFF. CDR3 in DNA: TGTGCCAGCAGCTTAGGCACCGTACTAGCGGCGAACACCGGGGAGCTGTTTTTT. Using reference TRBV11-2 and TRBJ2-2 for the parts outside the CDR3, the full variable domain is EAGVAQSPRYKIIEKRQSVAFWCNPISGHATLYWYQQILGQGPKLLIQFQNNGVVDDSQLPKDRFSAERLKGVDSTLKIQPAKLEDSAVYLCASSLGTVLAANTGELFFGEGSRLTVL.